One sample yielded the 29 T cell receptor beta chains listed below, sequenced in a study of shared clonotypes between healthy human individuals. Naivety among CD8 cells was defined by CD45RO negativity and positive CCR7 selection, thereby excluding terminally differentiated effector memory CD45RA+ cells. Method: immunoSEQ multiplex PCR; TCRdb's copy keeps in-frame clones and lacks some. The sample contains hundreds of thousands of clones, roughly nine tenths of which appear only once. Source material: naive CD8+ T cells sorted from blood. Every receptor here comes from a man aged 25-45 years in good health.

The rearrangement joins TRBV28 to TRBJ1-5, with a weak D call TRBD1 (5 bases). V dropped 10 bases and J dropped 2 bases, with 12 bases sitting between them. The CDR3 covers 13 residues. CDR1 and CDR2 (germline): MDHEN, SYDVKM. The CDR3 loop is CAMGREGNQPQHF. Written as DNA, the CDR3 is TGTGCCATGGGCAGGGAGGGCAATCAGCCCCAGCATTTT. Full variable domain (rest looked up from reference TRBV28 and TRBJ1-5): DVKVTQSSRYLVKRTGEKVFLECVQDMDHENMFWYRQDPGLGLRLIYFSYDVKMKEKGDIPEGYSVSREKKERFSLILESASTNQTSMYLCAMGREGNQPQHFGDGTRLSIL.

V usage is TRBV30 and J usage is TRBJ1-2; weak D call: TRBD1 (5 bases). Trimming stripped 5 bases from V and 1 base from J, with 11 bases between. CDR3 length: 13 amino acids. Per the germline V gene, CDR1 is GTSNPN and CDR2 is SVGIG (reference sequence). CDR3: CAWDEGINYGYTF. In DNA, the CDR3 is TGTGCCTGGGATGAGGGGATTAACTATGGCTACACCTTC.

This chain joins TRBV7-6 and TRBJ1-2, with 8 bases identical to TRBD1. The junction had 9 bases not matched to a gene; V was cut back by 5 bases and J by 1 base. Germline loops: CDR1 SGHVS, CDR2 FNYEAQ. The CDR3 contains 16 residues. In DNA form, the CDR3 reads TGTGCCAGCAGCGCCGCCCCGGGACAGGTTAACTATGGCTACACCTTC. The encoded protein is CASSAAPGQVNYGYTF.

The V call is TRBV7-9, the J call TRBJ1-1; D ambiguous. V was pared by 3 bases and J by 4 bases, with 9 bases between. The CDR3 has 13 residues. From germline, CDR1 is SEHNR and CDR2 FQNEAQ (reference sequence). The CDR3 nucleotides are TGTGCCAGCAGCTTTGATGACCTCACTGAAGCTTTCTTT. Protein: CASSFDDLTEAFF.

This clone was seen a single time. The rearrangement uses TRBV11-2 and TRBJ2-3; D tentatively fits TRBD1 or TRBD2 (5 bases each). The V gene's germline CDR1 is SGHAT and CDR2 FQNNGV. This CDR3 contains 13 residues. V shed 4 bases and J shed 2 bases, with 7 bases lying between them. The CDR3 DNA follows: TGTGCCAGCAGCTCGGGACCCACAGATACGCAGTATTTT. Its translation is CASSSGPTDTQYF.

The genes are TRBV28 and TRBJ2-5, with D unresolved. From germline, CDR1 is MDHEN and CDR2 SYDVKM. V was clipped by 7 bases and J by 2 bases, with 17 bases between them. This CDR3 is 15 amino acids long. Here the CDR3 DNA reads TGTGCCAGCAACCCGGAGTGGGGTCAGCAAGAGACCCAGTACTTC. As protein: CASNPEWGQQETQYF.

As regards this clone: Other DNA variants within this sample encode the same CDR3. V and J are TRBV27 and TRBJ2-7; weak D call: TRBD2 (6 bases). Germline lookup yields CDR1 MNHEY and CDR2 SMNVEV (reference sequence). The V end lost 3 bases, the J end lost 3 bases, and 12 bases lay between the germline ends. This CDR3 region has 14 residues. The CDR3 spells CASSFGGASYEQYF. CDR3 bases: TGTGCCAGCAGTTTTGGAGGGGCCAGCTACGAGCAGTACTTC.

The chain is built from TRBV5-1 and TRBJ2-7, with 7 bases lining up with TRBD2. The germline gives CDR1 SGHRS, CDR2 YFSETQ. This CDR3 contains 16 residues. V shed 2 bases and J 2 bases; nucleotides not matched to a gene: 10. The CDR3, as DNA: TGCGCCAGCAGCTTAGGAGCGGCTAGCGGAACCTACGAGCAGTACTTC. This sequence encodes CASSLGAASGTYEQYF.

The chain carries TRBV6-5 and TRBJ1-1; no definite D call. Per germline, CDR1 MNHEY and CDR2 SVGAGI. The CDR3 has 13 residues. V was pared by 2 bases and J by 3 bases, with 7 bases between. The CDR3 reads CASSYNSYTEAFF. The CDR3 DNA reads TGTGCCAGCAGTTACAATTCTTACACTGAAGCTTTCTTT.

The chain links TRBV29-1 to TRBJ2-2; D remains unclear. Germline V gene lookup returns CDR1 SQVTM and CDR2 ANQGSEA. Trimming took 4 bases from V and 5 from J, leaving 14 bases between them. The CDR3 covers 14 residues. For the CDR3, the DNA is TGCAGCGTTGTCGAGGATTACTCGACCGGGGAGCTGTTTTTT. Translated, it gives CSVVEDYSTGELFF.

This clone was recorded only once. The CDR3 here is CAISESGQGGTDTQYF. DNA for the CDR3: TGTGCCATCAGTGAATCCGGACAGGGCGGCACAGATACGCAGTATTTT. The rearrangement links TRBV10-3 to TRBJ2-3, with 8 positions matching TRBD1. Germline V gene sequence: CDR1 ENHRY, CDR2 SYGVKD. Trimming at V came to 3 bases and at J to 1 base, leaving 6 bases not matched to a gene. The CDR3 has 16 residues.

The chain couples TRBV7-9 to TRBJ2-1; the D call may be TRBD1 or TRBD2 (5 bases each). Trimming left V 5 bases short and J 13 bases short, with 12 bases between. Germline V lookup: CDR1 SEHNR, CDR2 FQNEAQ (reference sequence). This CDR3 has 11 amino acids. The CDR3 bases are TGTGCCAGCAGCCCCCGGGACCAACAGTTCTTC. This gives the protein CASSPRDQQFF.

The rearrangement links TRBV7-2 to TRBJ2-6; no clear D gene. CDR3 length: 16 residues. V was shortened by 3 bases and J by 3 bases, with 12 bases between the two germline ends. From germline, CDR1 is SGHTA and CDR2 FQGNSA. The DNA for the CDR3 is TGTGCCAGCAGCTTCAAGCCCTTAGGTGGGGCCAACGTCCTGACTTTC. Translation gives CASSFKPLGGANVLTF.

The rearrangement uses TRBV9 and TRBJ1-1, with D unclear. V shed 3 bases and J shed 3 bases, with 12 bases lying between them. Germline V gene lookup returns CDR1 SGDLS and CDR2 YYNGEE. This CDR3 comprises 14 residues. In DNA, the CDR3 is TGTGCCAGCAGCGCGCCGTGGAGGGACACTGAAGCTTTCTTT. Translating it yields CASSAPWRDTEAFF.

V gene TRBV6-1 combines with J gene TRBJ2-3; 9 positions agree with TRBD1. The junction had 2 bases not matched to a gene; V was cut back by 7 bases and J by 0 bases. The CDR3 contains 14 residues. Germline assignment: CDR1 MNHNS and CDR2 SASEGT. CDR3 region: CASIGQGSTDTQYF. CDR3 DNA sequence: TGTGCCAGCATCGGACAGGGGAGCACAGATACGCAGTATTTT.

The chain is built from TRBV11-2 and TRBJ2-1, with D perhaps matching TRBD2 (6 bases). Trimming pared 0 bases from V and 8 bases from J, leaving 11 bases between. CDR3 size: 14 residues. CDR1 is SGHAT and CDR2 is FQNNGV in the germline V gene. The CDR3 coding sequence is TGTGCCAGCAGCTTAGAAGGCACTAGCCATGAGCAGTTCTTC. This sequence encodes CASSLEGTSHEQFF.

The chain couples TRBV29-1 to TRBJ2-7; 11 bases match TRBD1. Germline CDR1 and CDR2: SQVTM and ANQGSEA. The ends lost 8 bases at V and 6 bases at J; junction bases unmatched: 3. The CDR3 sequence is 11 residues long. The CDR3 DNA reads TGCAGCTTCGGGACAGGGGGCGAGCAGTACTTC. Encoded protein: CSFGTGGEQYF.

This chain links TRBV19 with TRBJ1-2; the D gene is possibly TRBD1 (6 bases). The ends were cut back, 5 bases at V and 4 bases at J, with 14 bases in the middle. Germline-derived CDR1 and CDR2 are LNHDA and SQIVND (reference sequence). The CDR3 spans 14 residues. The CDR3 protein is CASSFLTGLYGYTF. DNA of the CDR3: TGTGCCAGTAGTTTTTTGACAGGACTCTATGGCTACACCTTC. The full variable domain, completed using reference TRBV19 and TRBJ1-2, is DGGITQSPKYLFRKEGQNVTLSCEQNLNHDAMYWYRQDPGQGLRLIYYSQIVNDFQKGDIAEGYSVSREKKESFPLTVTSAQKNPTAFYLCASSFLTGLYGYTFGSGTRLTVV.

Points on this clone: Other DNA variants within this sample encode the same CDR3. The genes are TRBV5-4 and TRBJ2-7; 7 bases are shared with TRBD2. V was pared by 4 bases and J by 0 bases, with 13 bases of the junction left unmatched. CDR1 is SGHNT, CDR2 YYREEE, per germline (reference sequence). The CDR3 is 17 amino acids. CDR3 amino acids: CASSPGGSGLSSYEQYF. The CDR3 nucleotides read TGTGCCAGCAGCCCCGGGGGTAGCGGGTTAAGCTCCTACGAGCAGTACTTC. Filled out from reference TRBV5-4 and TRBJ2-7, the complete variable domain reads ETGVTQSPTHLIKTRGQQVTLRCSSQSGHNTVSWYQQALGQGPQFIFQYYREEENGRGNFPPRFSGLQFPNYSSELNVNALELDDSALYLCASSPGGSGLSSYEQYFGPGTRLTVT.

This clone was found once. The rearrangement links TRBV19 to TRBJ1-1, with a weak D call TRBD1 (6 bases). V dropped 3 bases and J dropped 6 bases, with 14 bases sitting between them. CDR1 is LNHDA and CDR2 is SQIVND in the germline V gene (reference sequence). There are 14 residues in the CDR3. The CDR3 sequence is CASSIRGMSAEAFF. CDR3 bases: TGTGCCAGTAGTATTAGGGGGATGTCCGCTGAAGCTTTCTTT.

This clone was picked up one time. The chain uses TRBV27 and TRBJ1-5; 10 bases line up with TRBD1. J was trimmed by 3 bases and V by 6 bases; bases with no gene match: 5. Looked up from germline, CDR1 is MNHEY and CDR2 is SMNVEV (reference sequence). The CDR3 is 15 amino acids. The CDR3 region is CASRSGTGDNQPQHF. In nucleotides, the CDR3 is TGTGCCAGCAGATCCGGGACAGGGGACAATCAGCCCCAGCATTTT.

The rearrangement uses TRBV2 and TRBJ2-1; D is ambiguous. The V end was cut by 5 bases, the J end by 0 bases, with 11 bases between. Germline V lookup: CDR1 SNHLY, CDR2 FYNNEI. This CDR3 contains 15 residues. CDR3 sequence: CASSQTSVSYNEQFF. CDR3 sequence (DNA): TGTGCCAGCAGTCAAACATCCGTCTCCTACAATGAGCAGTTCTTC.

This clone was seen only once. The chain has TRBV27 and TRBJ1-5, with a weak D call TRBD1 (6 bases). The germline CDR1 and CDR2 sequences are MNHEY and SMNVEV (reference sequence). The CDR3 length is 15 residues. V lost 0 bases, J lost 7 bases, and 13 bases lay in between. The CDR3, as DNA: TGTGCCAGCAGTTTATCGGCAGGGGAGTACCAGCCCCAGCATTTT. Amino acids: CASSLSAGEYQPQHF.

The chain combines TRBV28 with TRBJ2-2; D is perhaps TRBD2 (5 bases). Germline V gene sequence: CDR1 MDHEN, CDR2 SYDVKM. V lost 1 base and J 4 bases, leaving 13 bases between the germline ends. This CDR3 spans 16 amino acids. The CDR3 protein is CASSLYRRSGTGELFF. The CDR3 coding sequence is TGTGCCAGCAGTTTATATCGGAGGTCCGGCACCGGGGAGCTGTTTTTT.

The gene calls are TRBV7-8 and TRBJ2-5, with D uncertain. V was cut by 1 base and J by 5 bases, with 5 bases left in between. The CDR3 is 12 amino acids. Germline lookup yields CDR1 SGHVS and CDR2 FQNEAQ. For the CDR3, the DNA is TGTGCCAGCAGCTTAGGCTGGGAGACCCAGTACTTC. Translated: CASSLGWETQYF.

The chain combines TRBV2 with TRBJ1-1; D remains unclear. Trimming left V 6 bases short and J 5 bases short, with 16 bases between. There are 14 residues in the CDR3. CDR1 SNHLY and CDR2 FYNNEI come from the germline V gene. The CDR3 loop is CASRGPVDWTEAFF. CDR3 bases: TGTGCCAGCAGGGGCCCGGTGGATTGGACTGAAGCTTTCTTT. Variable domain in full (rest from reference TRBV2 and TRBJ1-1): EPEVTQTPSHQVTQMGQEVILRCVPISNHLYFYWYRQILGQKVEFLVSFYNNEISEKSEIFDDQFSVERPDGSNFTLKIRSTKLEDSAMYFCASRGPVDWTEAFFGQGTRLTVV.

The V call is TRBV10-3, the J call TRBJ2-7; perhaps TRBD1 as D (6 bases). Germline V CDR1 and CDR2: ENHRY, SYGVKD. This CDR3 spans 13 amino acids. Trimming stripped 5 bases from V and 3 bases from J, with 11 bases between. In DNA form, the CDR3 reads TGTGCCATCAGTCGGGACACCGACTACGAGCAGTACTTC. Its protein product is CAISRDTDYEQYF.

This clone was counted once. The chain couples TRBV6-4 to TRBJ2-1; tentative D call: TRBD2 (5 bases). Germline V gives CDR1 MRHNA, CDR2 SNTAGT. CDR3 length equals 13 residues. V was pared by 6 bases and J by 5 bases, with 11 bases between. As DNA, the CDR3 is TGTGCCAGCAGCCCGACTATCAACAATGAGCAGTTCTTC. The encoded protein is CASSPTINNEQFF.

The V and J genes are TRBV5-4 and TRBJ1-2; 7 bases fit TRBD1. Per the germline V gene, CDR1 is SGHNT and CDR2 is YYREEE (reference sequence). This CDR3 is 15 amino acids long. Germline trimming cut 4 bases from V and 5 bases from J; bases unmatched to any gene: 11. CDR3 nucleotide sequence: TGTGCCAGCAGCCCCTGGACAGGACTCCTTTATGGCTACACCTTC. Amino acid sequence: CASSPWTGLLYGYTF.